Below, 17 T cell receptor beta chains from the same sample are listed, as sequenced in a study of cytomegalovirus exposure and HLA in healthy donors. The PCR had 60 Vbeta and 13 Jbeta primers. Sequencing was performed with immunoSEQ multiplex PCR; in TCRdb, only in-frame clones are kept and a portion is missing. The repertoire consists of 130,000 or so clones, with 70% to 80% occurring once and the leading ten covering under 2%. The sequencing sample was made of PBMCs. Receptors originate from a female donor in good health and CMV-seronegative.

This clone was counted a few times. This chain connects TRBV7-3 to TRBJ1-2; D unresolved. Germline lookup yields CDR1 SGHTA and CDR2 FQGTGA. Trimming shortened V by 3 bases and J by 0 bases, and 8 bases separated the two germline ends. The CDR3 has 14 amino acids. In nucleotides, the CDR3 is TGTGCCAGCAGCTTGGGAGAAGCTAACTATGGCTACACCTTC. Its translation is CASSLGEANYGYTF.

The gene calls are TRBV5-6 and TRBJ1-2, with 9 bases lining up with TRBD1. The germline V gene has CDR1 SGHDT and CDR2 YYEEEE. The CDR3 has 13 residues. Germline trimming cut 2 bases from V and 6 bases from J; bases unmatched to any gene: 2. The CDR3 DNA reads TGTGCCAGCAGCTTCAGACAGGGGGATGGCTACACCTTC. It translates to CASSFRQGDGYTF.

This chain links TRBV10-3 with TRBJ2-7; 10 nucleotides line up with TRBD2. This CDR3 region has 16 residues. Germline CDR1 and CDR2: ENHRY and SYGVKD. V lost 6 bases and J lost 7; bases outside the gene matches: 15. The CDR3 sequence is CAISEVNPSGSLEQYF. In DNA, the CDR3 is TGTGCCATCAGCGAGGTAAACCCTAGCGGGAGTTTAGAGCAGTACTTC.

This clone occurred a few times. The V and J genes are TRBV5-6 and TRBJ2-7; 7 nucleotides match TRBD1. CDR3 size: 15 residues. J lost 3 bases, V lost 3 bases, and 9 bases had no gene match. Germline CDR1 reads SGHDT; CDR2 reads YYEEEE. CDR3 DNA: TGTGCCAGCAGCTGGGGGACAGCTGCTGGCTACGAGCAGTACTTC. Translation gives CASSWGTAAGYEQYF.

The V call is TRBV18, the J call TRBJ2-7; TRBD2 might be the D (5 bases). In germline, CDR1 is KGHSH, CDR2 LQKENI. There are 15 residues in the CDR3. V was pared by 3 bases and J by 0 bases, with 12 bases between. The DNA of the CDR3 is TGTGCCAGCTCACCGGAGCGGACCTACTCCTACGAGCAGTACTTC. It specifies CASSPERTYSYEQYF.

Only a few counts were recorded for this clone. The chain carries TRBV19 and TRBJ1-5, with 8 bases fitting TRBD1. Trimming took 6 bases from V and 5 from J; bases not matched to a gene: 9. Germline loops: CDR1 LNHDA, CDR2 SQIVND (reference sequence). The CDR3 totals 15 residues. The CDR3 sequence: CASRGGQGRDQPQHF. In DNA, the CDR3 is TGTGCCAGTAGAGGCGGACAGGGACGGGATCAGCCCCAGCATTTT.

This clone was detected once. Here the CDR3 reads CASSPGQGVYEQFF. The CDR3 coding sequence is TGCGCCAGCAGCCCCGGACAGGGAGTCTATGAGCAGTTCTTC. The rearrangement joins TRBV4-1 to TRBJ2-1; TRBD1 aligns across 8 bases. V dropped 4 bases and J dropped 8; count of bases not matched to a gene: 7. CDR1 is MGHRA, CDR2 YSYEKL, per germline. The CDR3 has 14 amino acids.

V and J are TRBV5-1 and TRBJ2-7; 7 bases are shared with TRBD1. The CDR3 runs to 16 residues. CDR1 and CDR2 (germline): SGHRS, YFSETQ. Trimming took 0 bases from V and 0 from J; bases not matched to a gene: 6. CDR3 nucleotides: TGCGCCAGCAGCTTGGCCGCCGGGACAGTCTCCTACGAGCAGTACTTC. Its protein is CASSLAAGTVSYEQYF.

The chain combines TRBV5-6 with TRBJ1-2; 8 bases map to TRBD1. V lost 1 base, J lost 8 bases, and 10 bases stayed unmatched. This CDR3 contains 15 residues. Per the germline V gene, CDR1 is SGHDT and CDR2 is YYEEEE. The CDR3 sequence is CASSLWAGGSRGYTF. The CDR3 DNA is TGTGCCAGCAGCTTGTGGGCAGGGGGCTCGAGAGGCTACACCTTC.

The chain employs TRBV19 and TRBJ1-2, with a possible D match to TRBD1 (5 bases). The CDR3 is 15 amino acids. The ends were cut back, 6 bases at V and 6 bases at J, with 20 bases in the middle. Per germline, CDR1 LNHDA and CDR2 SQIVND (reference sequence). CDR3 sequence (DNA): TGTGCCAGTAGCCAAGTAGGTGGCGCCAGGGATGGCTACACCTTC. Amino acid sequence: CASSQVGGARDGYTF. The whole variable domain, remainder taken from reference TRBV19 and TRBJ1-2, is DGGITQSPKYLFRKEGQNVTLSCEQNLNHDAMYWYRQDPGQGLRLIYYSQIVNDFQKGDIAEGYSVSREKKESFPLTVTSAQKNPTAFYLCASSQVGGARDGYTFGSGTRLTVV.

The rearrangement links TRBV6-5 to TRBJ1-5; possible D gene TRBD1, 6 bases. Per germline, CDR1 MNHEY and CDR2 SVGAGI. Between the trimmed V and J ends, which lost 2 bases and 6 bases, there was a span of 14 bases. This CDR3 contains 15 residues. The CDR3 reads CASSYTTQGGQPQHF. CDR3 nucleotides: TGTGCCAGCAGTTACACCACACAGGGCGGTCAGCCCCAGCATTTT.

The chain has TRBV29-1 and TRBJ2-7, with a weak D call TRBD1 (8 bases). Germline CDR1 and CDR2: SQVTM and ANQGSEA. Between the trimmed V and J ends, which lost 6 bases and 3 bases, there was a span of 24 bases. CDR3 length: 16 residues. CDR3 amino acids: CSVTGTGLVRSYEQYF. The CDR3 region has the DNA TGCAGCGTCACCGGGACAGGACTAGTTCGAAGCTACGAGCAGTACTTC.

Comments on this clone: In the same sample, other DNA sequences code for this CDR3. The CDR3 DNA sequence: TGCGCCAGCAGCTTAGGACAGGGAGATGGCTACACCTTC. Amino acids: CASSLGQGDGYTF. The chain recombines TRBV5-1 with TRBJ1-2; 8 nucleotides align to TRBD1. There are 13 residues in the CDR3. Germline CDR1 is SGHRS and CDR2 is YFSETQ. The V and J ends lost 2 bases and 6 bases, in that order; junction bases with no gene match: 3.

This chain connects TRBV4-2 to TRBJ2-2; 10 nucleotides align to TRBD2. Germline values: CDR1 LGHNA, CDR2 YNFKEQ. The V and J ends lost 3 bases and 0 bases, in that order; junction bases with no gene match: 4. CDR3 size: 17 residues. The CDR3 nucleotides read TGTGCCAGCAGCCAGGTTACTAGCGGGACGAACACCGGGGAGCTGTTTTTT. This sequence encodes CASSQVTSGTNTGELFF.

This clone was counted a single time. This chain links TRBV12-1 with TRBJ1-2. TRBV12-1 is recorded as a pseudogene. The CDR3 loop spans 10 amino acids. In DNA form, the CDR3 reads TGTGCCAGCAACTGTTATGGCTACACCTTC. This codes for CASNCYGYTF.

The chain employs TRBV6-1 and TRBJ2-2; D perhaps matches TRBD2 (6 bases). V lost 3 bases to trimming and J lost 1 base, with 9 bases between them. CDR1 and CDR2 (germline): MNHNS, SASEGT. The CDR3 extends over 15 amino acids. CDR3 protein: CASSEGLGNTGELFF. The CDR3 DNA follows: TGTGCCAGCAGTGAGGGACTGGGGAACACCGGGGAGCTGTTTTTT.

A few counts support this clone. The chain joins TRBV9 to TRBJ2-2; no reliable D call. The length of the CDR3 is 13 residues. V was shortened by 0 bases and J by 8 bases, with 8 bases between the two germline ends. CDR1 and CDR2 from the germline V gene are SGDLS and YYNGEE. This chain's CDR3 is CASSVEYEGELFF. The DNA for the CDR3 is TGTGCCAGCAGCGTAGAGTACGAGGGGGAGCTGTTTTTT. The full variable domain, with the rest looked up from reference TRBV9 and TRBJ2-2, is DSGVTQTPKHLITATGQRVTLRCSPRSGDLSVYWYQQSLDQGLQFLIQYYNGEERAKGNILERFSAQQFPDLHSELNLSSLELGDSALYFCASSVEYEGELFFGEGSRLTVL.